The T cell receptor beta chain described here comes from a study of regulatory T cells in long-lasting Graves disease. Study-wide results and limits: Persistent disease preferred TRBV28, TRBJ1-2 and TRBJ2-5.

TCR beta libraries were built with iRepertoire HTBI primers and Arm-PCR of CDR3 regions. TCRdb independently ran MiXCR on the multiplex PCR reads; one entry per CDR3 protein. This sample has around 500,000 distinct CDR3 sequences, with less than 15% found just once. The CDR3 contains 18 residues. CDR1 LNHNV and CDR2 YYDKDF come from the germline V gene (reference sequence). Time point given: newly diagnosed GD, antithyroid drugs for less than 3 months. Isolated PBMC RNA provided the starting material for the TCR library. Worth noting for this clonotype: The antigen remains unidentified. A read error may account for a junction end that differs from germline.

These data also formed part of another study, on T cells in Graves' hyperthyroidism and ophthalmopathy. As that study records: Stability of Graves' hyperthyroidism was defined as absent ophthalmopathy progression within 18 months. For ophthalmopathy, model prediction preceded onset by a median roughly 6.3 months.

Source: peripheral blood mononuclear cells (PBMCs), taken at new diagnosis, from a patient treated with antithyroid drugs. The rearrangement links TRBV15 to TRBJ2-1; 11 nucleotides line up with TRBD2. The clonotype comes from a man aged 25 to 45 with Graves disease. CDR3 coding DNA: TGTGCCGCCAGCAGTGGGGTTGGGACTAGCGGATTGTACAATGAGCAGTTCTTC. Its translation is CAASSGVGTSGLYNEQFF.